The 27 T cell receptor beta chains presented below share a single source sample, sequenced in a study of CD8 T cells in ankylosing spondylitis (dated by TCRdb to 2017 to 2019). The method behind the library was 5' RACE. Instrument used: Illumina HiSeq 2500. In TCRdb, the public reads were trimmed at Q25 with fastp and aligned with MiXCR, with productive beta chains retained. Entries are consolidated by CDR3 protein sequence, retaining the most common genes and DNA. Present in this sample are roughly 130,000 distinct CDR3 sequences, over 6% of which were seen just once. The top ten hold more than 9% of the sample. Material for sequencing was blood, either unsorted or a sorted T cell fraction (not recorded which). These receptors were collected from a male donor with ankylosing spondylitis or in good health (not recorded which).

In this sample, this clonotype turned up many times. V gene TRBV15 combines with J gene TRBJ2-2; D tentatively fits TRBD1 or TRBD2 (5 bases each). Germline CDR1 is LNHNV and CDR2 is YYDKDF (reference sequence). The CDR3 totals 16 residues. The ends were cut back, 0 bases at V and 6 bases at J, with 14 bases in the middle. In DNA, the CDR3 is TGTGCCACCAGCAGAGATCTAGTGGGGCGGGCCGGGGAGCTGTTTTTT. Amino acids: CATSRDLVGRAGELFF.

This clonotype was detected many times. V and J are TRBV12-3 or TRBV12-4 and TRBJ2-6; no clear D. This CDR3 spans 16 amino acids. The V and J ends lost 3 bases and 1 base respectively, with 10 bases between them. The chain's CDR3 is CASSLGVGSGANVLTF. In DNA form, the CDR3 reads TGTGCCAGCAGTTTGGGTGTAGGATCTGGGGCCAACGTCCTGACTTTC.

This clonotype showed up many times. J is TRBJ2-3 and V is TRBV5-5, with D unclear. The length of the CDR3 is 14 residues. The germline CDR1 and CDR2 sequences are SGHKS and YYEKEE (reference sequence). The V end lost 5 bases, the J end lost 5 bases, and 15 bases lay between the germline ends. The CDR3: CASRPIIGLDTQYF. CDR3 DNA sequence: TGTGCCAGCAGGCCTATAATAGGGCTAGATACGCAGTATTTT.

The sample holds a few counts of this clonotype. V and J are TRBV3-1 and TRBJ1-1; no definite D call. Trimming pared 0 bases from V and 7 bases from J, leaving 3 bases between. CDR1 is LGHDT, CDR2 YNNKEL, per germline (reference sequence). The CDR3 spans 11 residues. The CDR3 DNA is TGTGCCAGCAGCCAAGAGGGTGAAGCTTTCTTT. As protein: CASSQEGEAFF.

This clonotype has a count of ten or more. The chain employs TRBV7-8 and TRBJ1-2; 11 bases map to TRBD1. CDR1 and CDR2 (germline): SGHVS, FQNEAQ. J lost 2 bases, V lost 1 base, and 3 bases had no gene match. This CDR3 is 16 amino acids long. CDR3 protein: CASSLVGTGGNYGYTF. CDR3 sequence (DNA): TGTGCCAGCAGCTTAGTGGGGACAGGGGGGAACTATGGCTACACCTTC.

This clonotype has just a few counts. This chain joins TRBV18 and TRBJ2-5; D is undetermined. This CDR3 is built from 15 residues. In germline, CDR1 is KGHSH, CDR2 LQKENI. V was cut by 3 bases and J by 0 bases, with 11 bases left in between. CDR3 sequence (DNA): TGTGCCAGCTCACCCTTGGGCAACCACCAAGAGACCCAGTACTTC. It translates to CASSPLGNHQETQYF.

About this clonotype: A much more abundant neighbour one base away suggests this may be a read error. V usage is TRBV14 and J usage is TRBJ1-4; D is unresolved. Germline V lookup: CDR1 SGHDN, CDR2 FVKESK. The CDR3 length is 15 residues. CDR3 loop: CASSGTHATNENLFF. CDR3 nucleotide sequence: TGTGCCAGCAGCGGTACCCATGCAACTAATGAAAACCTGTTTTTT.

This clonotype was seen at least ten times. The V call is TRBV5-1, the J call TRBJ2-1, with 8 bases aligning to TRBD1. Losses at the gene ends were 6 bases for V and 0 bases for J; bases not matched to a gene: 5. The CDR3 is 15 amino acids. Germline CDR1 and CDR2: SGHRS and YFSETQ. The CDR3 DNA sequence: TGCGCCAGCAAGCAGGGGGCGATCTCCTACAATGAGCAGTTCTTC. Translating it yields CASKQGAISYNEQFF.

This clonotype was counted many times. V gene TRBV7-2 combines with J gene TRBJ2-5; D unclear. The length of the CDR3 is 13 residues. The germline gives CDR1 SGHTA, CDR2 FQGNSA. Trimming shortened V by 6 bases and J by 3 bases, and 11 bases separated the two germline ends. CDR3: CASSPDLKETQYF. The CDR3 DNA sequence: TGTGCCAGCAGTCCGGACCTAAAAGAGACCCAGTACTTC.

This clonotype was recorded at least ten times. The CDR3: CALGPGVGAFF. As DNA, the CDR3 is TGTGCCCTTGGCCCGGGGGTGGGAGCTTTCTTT. The rearrangement links TRBV12-3 or TRBV12-4 to TRBJ1-1, with D perhaps TRBD1 (5 bases). V lost 11 bases, J lost 10 bases, and 17 bases lay in between. The CDR3 has 11 residues.

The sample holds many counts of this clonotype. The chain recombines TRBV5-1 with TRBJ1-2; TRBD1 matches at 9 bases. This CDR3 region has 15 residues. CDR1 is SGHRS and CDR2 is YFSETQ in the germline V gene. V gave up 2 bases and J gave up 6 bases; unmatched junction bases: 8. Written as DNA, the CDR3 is TGCGCCAGCAGCTTCGACAGGGGGTCGACTGATGGCTACACCTTC. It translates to CASSFDRGSTDGYTF.

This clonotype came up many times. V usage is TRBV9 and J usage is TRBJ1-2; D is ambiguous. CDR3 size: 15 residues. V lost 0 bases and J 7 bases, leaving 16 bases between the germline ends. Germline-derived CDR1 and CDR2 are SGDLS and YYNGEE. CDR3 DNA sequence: TGTGCCAGCAGCGTAGAGGGCAGCAAACTTAGTGGCTACACCTTC. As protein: CASSVEGSKLSGYTF.

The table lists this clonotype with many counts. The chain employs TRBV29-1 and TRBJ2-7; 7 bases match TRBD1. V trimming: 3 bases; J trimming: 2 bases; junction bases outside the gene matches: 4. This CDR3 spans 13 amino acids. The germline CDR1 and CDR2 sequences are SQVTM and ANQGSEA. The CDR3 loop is CSVERDSPYEQYF. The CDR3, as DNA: TGCAGCGTTGAGAGGGACAGTCCCTACGAGCAGTACTTC.

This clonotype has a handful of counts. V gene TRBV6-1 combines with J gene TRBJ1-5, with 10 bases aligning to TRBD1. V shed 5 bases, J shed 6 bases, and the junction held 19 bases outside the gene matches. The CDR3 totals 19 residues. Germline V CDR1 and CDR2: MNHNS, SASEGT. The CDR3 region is CASSRTGTGAILVRQPQHF. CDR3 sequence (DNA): TGTGCCAGCAGTAGAACCGGGACAGGGGCAATTTTAGTACGTCAGCCCCAGCATTTT.

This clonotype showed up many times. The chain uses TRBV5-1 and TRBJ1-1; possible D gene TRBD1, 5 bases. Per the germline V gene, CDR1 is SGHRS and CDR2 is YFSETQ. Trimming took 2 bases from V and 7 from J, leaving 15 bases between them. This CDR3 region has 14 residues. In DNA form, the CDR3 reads TGCGCCAGCAGCTTTGACAGACCGGGGGGTGAAGCTTTCTTT. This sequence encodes CASSFDRPGGEAFF.

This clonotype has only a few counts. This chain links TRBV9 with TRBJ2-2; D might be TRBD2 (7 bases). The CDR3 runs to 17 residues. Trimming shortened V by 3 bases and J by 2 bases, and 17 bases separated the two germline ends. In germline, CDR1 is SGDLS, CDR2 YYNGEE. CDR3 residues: CASSGGGRGQNTGELFF. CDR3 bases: TGTGCCAGCAGCGGGGGTGGGCGGGGGCAAAACACCGGGGAGCTGTTTTTT. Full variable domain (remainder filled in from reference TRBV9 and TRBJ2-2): DSGVTQTPKHLITATGQRVTLRCSPRSGDLSVYWYQQSLDQGLQFLIQYYNGEERAKGNILERFSAQQFPDLHSELNLSSLELGDSALYFCASSGGGRGQNTGELFFGEGSRLTVL.

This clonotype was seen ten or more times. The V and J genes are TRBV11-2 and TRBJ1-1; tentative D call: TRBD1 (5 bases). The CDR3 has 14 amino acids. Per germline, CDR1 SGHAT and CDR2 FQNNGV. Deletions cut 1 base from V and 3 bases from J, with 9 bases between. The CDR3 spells CASSLAGRYTEAFF. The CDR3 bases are TGTGCCAGCAGCTTAGCAGGGAGGTACACTGAAGCTTTCTTT.

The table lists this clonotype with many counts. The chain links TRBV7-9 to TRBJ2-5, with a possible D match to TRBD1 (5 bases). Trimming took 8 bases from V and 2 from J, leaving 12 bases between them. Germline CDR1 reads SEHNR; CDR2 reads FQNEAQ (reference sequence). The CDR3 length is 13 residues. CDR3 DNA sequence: TGTGCCAGCGCCAGGGTGTCTCAAGAGACCCAGTACTTC. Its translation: CASARVSQETQYF.

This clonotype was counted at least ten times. The CDR3 DNA reads as TGCAGTGCTGGGCAGGGGGCAACTAATGAAAAACTGTTTTTT. Its translation: CSAGQGATNEKLFF. The V gene is TRBV20-1, the J gene TRBJ1-4, with TRBD1 matching 7 bases. The CDR3 is made up of 14 amino acids. Germline assignment: CDR1 DFQATT and CDR2 SNEGSKA (reference sequence). Losses at the gene ends were 5 bases for V and 0 bases for J; bases not matched to a gene: 3.

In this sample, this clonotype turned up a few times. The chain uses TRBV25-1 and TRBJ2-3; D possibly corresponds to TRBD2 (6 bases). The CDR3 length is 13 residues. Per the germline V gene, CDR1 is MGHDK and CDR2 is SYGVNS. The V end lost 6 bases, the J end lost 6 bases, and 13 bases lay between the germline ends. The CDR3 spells CASSPRDLDTQYF. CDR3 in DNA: TGTGCCAGCAGCCCGCGGGATCTGGATACGCAGTATTTT.

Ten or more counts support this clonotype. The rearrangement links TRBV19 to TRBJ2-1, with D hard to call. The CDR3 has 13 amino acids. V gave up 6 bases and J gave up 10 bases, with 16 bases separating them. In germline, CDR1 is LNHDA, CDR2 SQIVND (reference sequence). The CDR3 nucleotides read TGTGCCAGTAGCCAAACGATTACAATGGAGCAGTTCTTC. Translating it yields CASSQTITMEQFF. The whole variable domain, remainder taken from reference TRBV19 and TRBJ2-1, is DGGITQSPKYLFRKEGQNVTLSCEQNLNHDAMYWYRQDPGQGLRLIYYSQIVNDFQKGDIAEGYSVSREKKESFPLTVTSAQKNPTAFYLCASSQTITMEQFFGPGTRLTVL.

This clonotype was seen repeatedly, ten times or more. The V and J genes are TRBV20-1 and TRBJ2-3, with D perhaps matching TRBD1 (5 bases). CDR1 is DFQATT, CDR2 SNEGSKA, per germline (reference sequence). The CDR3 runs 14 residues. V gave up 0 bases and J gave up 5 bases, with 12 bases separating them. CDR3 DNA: TGCAGTGCTAGAGATCCAGGGTGGGGAGATACGCAGTATTTT. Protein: CSARDPGWGDTQYF.

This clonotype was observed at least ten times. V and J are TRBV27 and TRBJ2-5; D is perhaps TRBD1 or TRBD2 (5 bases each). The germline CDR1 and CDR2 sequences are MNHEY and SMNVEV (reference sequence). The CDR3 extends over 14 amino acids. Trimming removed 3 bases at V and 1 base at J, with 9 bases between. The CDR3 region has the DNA TGTGCCAGCAGTTTTTCGGGGCCCCAAGAGACCCAGTACTTC. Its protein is CASSFSGPQETQYF.

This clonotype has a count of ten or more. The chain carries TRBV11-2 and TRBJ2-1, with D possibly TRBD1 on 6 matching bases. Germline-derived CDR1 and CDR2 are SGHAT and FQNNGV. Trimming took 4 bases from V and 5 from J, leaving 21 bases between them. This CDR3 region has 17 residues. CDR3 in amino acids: CASSSPLQGETNNEQFF. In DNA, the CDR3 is TGTGCCAGCAGCTCACCCCTACAGGGAGAGACAAACAATGAGCAGTTCTTC.

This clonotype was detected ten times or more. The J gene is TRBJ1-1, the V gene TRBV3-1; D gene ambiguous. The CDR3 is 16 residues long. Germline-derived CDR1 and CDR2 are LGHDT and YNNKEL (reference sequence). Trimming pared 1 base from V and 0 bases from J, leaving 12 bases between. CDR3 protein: CASSQVWSLMNTEAFF. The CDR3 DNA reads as TGTGCCAGCAGCCAAGTTTGGAGTCTGATGAACACTGAAGCTTTCTTT. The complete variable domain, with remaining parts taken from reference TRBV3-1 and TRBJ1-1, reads DTAVSQTPKYLVTQMGNDKSIKCEQNLGHDTMYWYKQDSKKFLKIMFSYNNKELIINETVPNRFSPKSPDKAHLNLHINSLELGDSAVYFCASSQVWSLMNTEAFFGQGTRLTVV.

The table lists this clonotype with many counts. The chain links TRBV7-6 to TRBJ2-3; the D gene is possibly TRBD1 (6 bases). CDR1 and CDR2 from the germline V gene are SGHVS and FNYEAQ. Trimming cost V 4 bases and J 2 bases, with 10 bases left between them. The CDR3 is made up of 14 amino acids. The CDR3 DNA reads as TGTGCCAGCAGCTCCCGGGACACCACAGATACGCAGTATTTT. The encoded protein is CASSSRDTTDTQYF.

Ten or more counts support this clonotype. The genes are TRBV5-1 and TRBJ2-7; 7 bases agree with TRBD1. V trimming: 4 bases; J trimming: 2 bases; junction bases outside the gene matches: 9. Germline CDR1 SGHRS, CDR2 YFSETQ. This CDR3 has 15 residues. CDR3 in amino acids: CASSASGQIAYEQYF. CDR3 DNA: TGCGCCAGCAGCGCCTCGGGACAGATAGCCTACGAGCAGTACTTC.